This T cell receptor beta chain is drawn from a study of T cell responses to AZD1222 COVID-19 vaccine. This CDR3 is 15 amino acids long. V lost 3 bases to trimming and J lost 7 bases; unmatched junction nucleotides: 9. Germline assignment: CDR1 MGHRA and CDR2 YSYEKL. Only in-frame clones appear in the TCRdb table, and some are missing; sequencing was by immunoSEQ multiplex PCR. The sample contains under 150,000 clones, approximately 87% of which appear only once. Study outcomes and limitations: Researchers took repertoire samples only after the peak T cell response had come. Receipt of two AZD1222 doses was followed by a rise in Spike-specific TCR breadth and depth. With dominance at 160-218 and 743-854, vaccine-associated CD4 TCRs spanned spike. The donor cohort was predominantly white British with a female majority, and clonal diversity may have been underestimated.

Notes on this clone: Its antigen remains unknown.

This TCR was sampled from an adult in good health. The chain recombines TRBV4-1 with TRBJ1-2; 9 bases are shared with TRBD1. This specimen consisted of peripheral blood, obtained on day 0 of AZD1222 vaccination. The CDR3 DNA reads as TGCGCCAGCAGCCATCTACAGGGGGCGAGAAGTGGCTACACCTTC. Its translation: CASSHLQGARSGYTF.